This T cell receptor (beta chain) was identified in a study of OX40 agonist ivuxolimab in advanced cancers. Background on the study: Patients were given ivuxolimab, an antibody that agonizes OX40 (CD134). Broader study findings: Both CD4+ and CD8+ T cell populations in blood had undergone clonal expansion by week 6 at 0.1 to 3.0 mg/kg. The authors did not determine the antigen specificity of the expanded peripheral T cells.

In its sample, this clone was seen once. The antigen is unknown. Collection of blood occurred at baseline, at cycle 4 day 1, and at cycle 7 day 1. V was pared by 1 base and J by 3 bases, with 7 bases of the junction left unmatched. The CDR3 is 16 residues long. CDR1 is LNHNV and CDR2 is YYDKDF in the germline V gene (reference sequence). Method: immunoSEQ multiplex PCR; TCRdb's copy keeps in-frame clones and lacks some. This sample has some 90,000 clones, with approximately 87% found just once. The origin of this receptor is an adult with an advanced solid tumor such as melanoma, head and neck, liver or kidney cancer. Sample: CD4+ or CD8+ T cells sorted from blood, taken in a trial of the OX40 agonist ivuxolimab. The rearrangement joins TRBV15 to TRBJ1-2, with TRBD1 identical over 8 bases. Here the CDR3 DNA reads TGTGCCACCAGCAGAGTTCAGGGGGCGCGACACTATGGCTACACCTTC. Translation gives CATSRVQGARHYGYTF.